A single TCR beta chain is shown here with its context. These data come from a study of blood T cell repertoires in COVID-19. Study-wide background: Whether acute or convalescent, the COVID-19 samples came from the United States, Italy and Spain. Sources were T cells, B-cell-depleted T cells, or PBMCs; the material itself was cDNA or gDNA.

Original methodology: Reference gene primer amplification gave nucleated cell count estimates. TCRdb keeps only in-frame clones here, not all; method: immunoSEQ multiplex PCR. V, J and clone size reflect that table, while D and trimming were determined from the DNA. The data hold about 180,000 clones, with approximately 80% observed a single time. With 1 base clipped from V and 4 bases from J, the junction kept 3 bases outside the gene matches. The CDR3 has 15 amino acids. The germline V gene encodes CDR1 SGHTA and CDR2 FQGNSA. Material: peripheral blood. The gene calls are TRBV7-2 and TRBJ2-1, with 8 bases that match TRBD2. The receptor was isolated from a human donor in a cohort sampled during active COVID-19. CDR3 bases: TGTGCCAGCAGCTTAGAAGCGGGGGCATACAATGAGCAGTTCTTC. Amino acid sequence: CASSLEAGAYNEQFF.